The T cell receptor beta chain described here comes from a study of blood T cell repertoires in COVID-19. The wider study: Some COVID-19 samples were acute and others convalescent; all came from the United States, Italy and Spain. The analysed material was cDNA or gDNA that came from T cells, B-cell-depleted T cells, or PBMCs.

This CDR3 comprises 13 residues. The junction had 7 bases not matched to a gene; V was cut back by 10 bases and J by 2 bases. Germline loops: CDR1 LNHDA, CDR2 SQIVND (reference sequence). As processed by the authors: Estimates of nucleated cell counts were drawn from the amplification of reference gene primers. The method was immunoSEQ multiplex PCR; TCRdb's version includes in-frame clones alone and lacks a portion of them. The D gene and trimming were derived from the DNA, and the V and J assignments and clone size from that table. The sample holds about 270,000 clones, roughly 88% seen once. The material sequenced was PBMCs or T cells enriched from blood (not recorded which). The chain is built from TRBV19 and TRBJ1-1; 7 positions match TRBD1. The TCR originated in a woman between 40 and 55 years old with acute COVID-19. The CDR3 DNA reads TGTGCCACCGAAACAGGGGTTAACACTGAAGCTTTCTTT. Translation: CATETGVNTEAFF.